This T cell receptor beta chain stems from a study of neurological immune-mediated disorders. In this sample, this clonotype turned up many times. From germline, CDR1 is DFQATT and CDR2 SNEGSKA (reference sequence). There are 13 residues in the CDR3. V gave up 6 bases and J gave up 4 bases, with 15 bases separating them. MiXCR was run by TCRdb on the 5' RACE reads, yielding one entry per CDR3 protein. This repertoire shows over 65,000 distinct CDR3 sequences, about 9.7% found once; its top ten account for around 1.7%. This TCR was recovered from a man aged 45-65 years in good health. The V call is TRBV20-1, the J call TRBJ1-1; D call uncertain. Sequencing was done on a sample of PBMCs. The CDR3 DNA reads TGCAGTGCCATCGAACAAGCCCTCACTGAAGCTTTCTTT. Translating gives CSAIEQALTEAFF.